The 32 T cell receptor beta chains below were found in one sample sequenced in a study of T cell changes during pregnancy in multiple sclerosis. TCRdb keeps only in-frame clones here, not all; method: immunoSEQ multiplex PCR. The sample holds 35,000 or so clones; approximately 85% are singletons and the top ten take 1.2%. The input for sequencing was CD4+ T cells from peripheral blood mononuclear cells, taken before pregnancy. These TCRs come from a female donor with multiple sclerosis, enrolled in a pregnancy study.

The chain combines TRBV7-2 with TRBJ1-1; D gene unclear. Germline V gene data show CDR1 as SGHTA and CDR2 as FQGNSA. Trimming left V 4 bases short and J 0 bases short, with 12 bases between. This CDR3 has 15 residues. Here the CDR3 reads CASSSHGRMNTEAFF. CDR3 DNA sequence: TGTGCCAGCAGCTCCCACGGGAGAATGAACACTGAAGCTTTCTTT.

The rearrangement uses TRBV21-1 and TRBJ2-1; the D call in the table, TRBD2, was not verified against the DNA. TRBV21-1 corresponds to a pseudogene. This CDR3 contains 15 residues. CDR3 loop: CASGLAGAPYNEQFF. The CDR3 nucleotides are TGTGCCAGCGGACTAGCGGGAGCCCCCTACAATGAGCAGTTCTTC.

The chain combines TRBV15 with TRBJ2-7; 10 bases match TRBD2. V shed 0 bases and J 7 bases; nucleotides not matched to a gene: 9. Germline V CDR1 and CDR2: LNHNV, YYDKDF (reference sequence). The CDR3 length is 16 residues. In DNA form, the CDR3 reads TGTGCCACCAGCAGAGATGGAGCGGGAGGGCCAGGAGAGCAGTACTTC. Protein sequence: CATSRDGAGGPGEQYF.

The V gene is TRBV5-1, the J gene TRBJ2-7; D may be TRBD1 (6 bases). The CDR3 is made up of 10 amino acids. Germline V gene data show CDR1 as SGHRS and CDR2 as YFSETQ. The V gene lost 5 bases and the J gene lost 6 bases, with 6 bases spanning the gap. The CDR3, as DNA: TGCGCCAGCAGAGGGGGCGAGCAGTACTTC. The encoded protein is CASRGGEQYF.

The count of this clone is one. The chain recombines TRBV9 with TRBJ2-1; 8 bases match TRBD2. This CDR3 region has 22 residues. The germline V gene has CDR1 SGDLS and CDR2 YYNGEE. After removal of 1 base from V and 0 bases from J, the junction contained 21 bases not matched to a gene. CDR3 residues: CASSVSTQSGSYGRSSYNEQFF. In nucleotides, the CDR3 is TGTGCCAGCAGCGTAAGCACCCAAAGCGGGAGCTATGGGCGTAGCTCCTACAATGAGCAGTTCTTC.

The chain links TRBV19 to TRBJ1-5; D remains unclear. This CDR3 is built from 12 residues. Germline-derived CDR1 and CDR2 are LNHDA and SQIVND (reference sequence). V lost 5 bases and J 6 bases, leaving 8 bases between the germline ends. Here the CDR3 reads CASSESFQPQHF. The CDR3 DNA reads TGTGCCAGTAGTGAGTCCTTTCAGCCCCAGCATTTT.

The CDR3 coding sequence is TGCGCCAGCAGCTTCTCCGAGCTGGCCTACGAGCAGTACTTC. Protein sequence: CASSFSELAYEQYF. The chain links TRBV5-1 to TRBJ2-7; no reliable D call. The CDR3 length is 14 residues. Trimming removed 2 bases from V and 2 bases from J, with 11 bases in between. The germline CDR1 and CDR2 sequences are SGHRS and YFSETQ.

This clone came up a few times. The chain is built from TRBV18 and TRBJ2-2; tentatively, D is TRBD2 (6 bases). Trimming took off 3 bases at V and 6 bases at J, with 11 bases between the two ends. This CDR3 has 14 residues. CDR1 and CDR2 (germline): KGHSH, LQKENI. This chain's CDR3 is CASSPAGSAGELFF. The DNA for the CDR3 is TGTGCCAGCTCACCGGCCGGGAGCGCCGGGGAGCTGTTTTTT.

The V gene is TRBV29-1, the J gene TRBJ2-7, with 7 bases identical to TRBD2. Unmatched junction bases numbered 11, after V lost 7 bases and J lost 2 bases. The CDR3 sequence is 14 residues long. CDR1 is SQVTM, CDR2 ANQGSEA, per germline. The CDR3 loop reads CSAGGNGFPYEQYF. DNA for the CDR3: TGCAGCGCCGGGGGGAACGGCTTTCCCTACGAGCAGTACTTC.

This clone was seen only once. This chain connects TRBV5-1 to TRBJ1-1; 10 nucleotides agree with TRBD1. V lost 5 bases, J lost 2 bases, and 6 bases stayed unmatched. The CDR3 totals 15 residues. Germline V lookup: CDR1 SGHRS, CDR2 YFSETQ. DNA for the CDR3: TGCGCCAGCAGTTACGGACAGGGGGGAAACACTGAAGCTTTCTTT. It translates to CASSYGQGGNTEAFF.

The gene calls are TRBV28 and TRBJ2-5, with 9 bases that match TRBD2. This CDR3 comprises 12 residues. V lost 7 bases, J lost 5 bases, and 2 bases stayed unmatched. Germline-derived CDR1 and CDR2 are MDHEN and SYDVKM. CDR3 sequence: CASTSGIETQYF. The DNA of the CDR3 is TGTGCCAGCACTAGCGGGATCGAGACCCAGTACTTC.

V and J are TRBV4-2 and TRBJ2-7; D gene uncertain. From germline, CDR1 is LGHNA and CDR2 YNFKEQ. The CDR3 has 14 residues. V lost 1 base to trimming and J lost 2 bases, with 9 bases between them. In DNA, the CDR3 is TGTGCCAGCAGCCAAGCATCGGTAGCCTACGAGCAGTACTTC. This encodes CASSQASVAYEQYF.

The chain employs TRBV11-2 and TRBJ2-7; D is unresolved. There are 14 residues in the CDR3. Germline-derived CDR1 and CDR2 are SGHAT and FQNNGV. V lost 2 bases and J lost 7, with 15 bases in between. The CDR3 nucleotides read TGTGCCAGCAGCTTATCCTCTGGTTTAGATGAGCAGTACTTC. Its translation is CASSLSSGLDEQYF.

This clone was counted a single time. The chain employs TRBV2 and TRBJ1-5, with D maybe TRBD1 (6 bases). The length of the CDR3 is 13 residues. Germline V gene lookup returns CDR1 SNHLY and CDR2 FYNNEI. V lost 7 bases and J 6 bases, leaving 13 bases between the germline ends. DNA of the CDR3: TGTGCCAGCAATGGGGGGGCAGGTCAGCCCCAGCATTTT. Its translation is CASNGGAGQPQHF.

This chain links TRBV5-4 with TRBJ2-2; D uncertain. Germline V lookup: CDR1 SGHNT, CDR2 YYREEE (reference sequence). V dropped 4 bases and J dropped 2 bases, with 15 bases sitting between them. The CDR3 consists of 16 residues. The CDR3, as DNA: TGTGCCAGCAGCCCTTCGCGACACCGAAACACCGGGGAGCTGTTTTTT. The encoded protein is CASSPSRHRNTGELFF.

This chain uses TRBV11-2 with TRBJ2-3; TRBD2 matches 13 bases. The CDR3 consists of 14 residues. Unmatched junction bases numbered 2, after V lost 2 bases and J lost 9 bases. The V gene's germline CDR1 is SGHAT and CDR2 FQNNGV. CDR3 sequence: CASSLRTSGGTQYF. The CDR3 DNA sequence: TGTGCCAGCAGCTTACGGACTAGCGGGGGAACGCAGTATTTT.

This chain connects TRBV11-2 to TRBJ2-7; 7 nucleotides match TRBD2. V lost 3 bases to trimming and J lost 4 bases; unmatched junction nucleotides: 21. The CDR3 consists of 19 residues. Germline V gene data show CDR1 as SGHAT and CDR2 as FQNNGV. CDR3 DNA: TGTGCCAGCAGCTTTCTTTCGGTAGCGCGGGAGTTTTTTAGTTACGAGCAGTACTTC. This sequence encodes CASSFLSVAREFFSYEQYF.

The V call is TRBV7-2, the J call TRBJ2-1; 9 positions agree with TRBD2. From germline, CDR1 is SGHTA and CDR2 FQGNSA. Losses at the gene ends were 4 bases for V and 2 bases for J; bases not matched to a gene: 3. The CDR3 sequence is 15 residues long. DNA for the CDR3: TGTGCCAGCAGCTGGGCTAGCGGGACCTACAATGAGCAGTTCTTC. Its translation: CASSWASGTYNEQFF.

The chain is built from TRBV4-2 and TRBJ2-1; D might be TRBD2 (6 bases). The V end was cut by 3 bases, the J end by 8 bases, with 20 bases between. The CDR3 spans 16 residues. Per germline, CDR1 LGHNA and CDR2 YNFKEQ. CDR3 sequence: CASSHRRDSYDDEQFF. The CDR3 nucleotides are TGTGCCAGCAGCCATCGGCGGGACTCCTACGACGATGAGCAGTTCTTC.

This chain connects TRBV19 to TRBJ2-5; no definite D call. The CDR3 totals 11 residues. Germline-derived CDR1 and CDR2 are LNHDA and SQIVND (reference sequence). Trimming removed 5 bases at V and 7 bases at J, with 8 bases between. The CDR3 sequence: CASSSRGTQYF. For the CDR3, the DNA is TGTGCCAGTAGTTCCCGCGGGACCCAGTACTTC.

V usage is TRBV2 and J usage is TRBJ1-2; the D gene is possibly TRBD1 (6 bases). The CDR3 has 12 residues. Germline assignment: CDR1 SNHLY and CDR2 FYNNEI. The ends were cut back, 7 bases at V and 4 bases at J, with 10 bases in the middle. The CDR3 DNA sequence: TGTGCCAGCAACAGGGAGAGCTATGGCTACACCTTC. This gives the protein CASNRESYGYTF.

This clone was found once. The chain combines TRBV9 with TRBJ2-7; 12 nucleotides align to TRBD2. Germline CDR1 and CDR2: SGDLS and YYNGEE. There are 17 residues in the CDR3. The junction had 7 bases not matched to a gene; V was cut back by 0 bases and J by 3 bases. This CDR3 reads CASSVGGSTSGSYEQYF. Here the CDR3 DNA reads TGTGCCAGCAGCGTAGGGGGGTCGACTAGCGGGAGCTACGAGCAGTACTTC.

V gene TRBV19 combines with J gene TRBJ2-1, with TRBD1 matching over 9 bases. The CDR3 consists of 14 residues. Trimming removed 5 bases from V and 9 bases from J; junction bases left unmatched: 8. The germline CDR1 and CDR2 sequences are LNHDA and SQIVND (reference sequence). The CDR3 is CASSGTGRFSEQFF. The DNA for the CDR3 is TGTGCCAGTAGTGGGACAGGGAGATTTAGTGAGCAGTTCTTC.

V usage is TRBV7-9 and J usage is TRBJ2-1, with 11 nucleotides matching TRBD2. V trimming: 5 bases; J trimming: 10 bases; junction bases outside the gene matches: 10. Germline V gene lookup returns CDR1 SEHNR and CDR2 FQNEAQ (reference sequence). CDR3 length equals 15 residues. As DNA, the CDR3 is TGTGCCAGCAGCAATAGCGGGAGGGGGGGAGGGGAGCAGTTCTTC. It yields the protein CASSNSGRGGGEQFF.

The CDR3 region has the DNA TGTGCCAGCAGGCCGGGCGGGAGGGGGTCTGGGGAGCTGTTTTTT. Protein: CASRPGGRGSGELFF. J is TRBJ2-2 and V is TRBV2; 9 nucleotides line up with TRBD2. The V segment lost 6 bases and the J segment 8 bases; nucleotides outside the gene matches: 10. The CDR3 is 15 residues long. Germline loops: CDR1 SNHLY, CDR2 FYNNEI.

This sequence joins TRBV2 and TRBJ1-1; D is ambiguous. The V gene lost 1 base and the J gene lost 0 bases, with 6 bases spanning the gap. There are 14 residues in the CDR3. Germline CDR1 reads SNHLY; CDR2 reads FYNNEI. Here the CDR3 reads CASSEVSVNTEAFF. The CDR3, as DNA: TGTGCCAGCAGTGAAGTGTCAGTGAACACTGAAGCTTTCTTT.

CDR3 protein: CASSPDRVAGYTF. The CDR3 bases are TGTGCCAGCAGCCCCGACAGGGTAGCTGGCTACACCTTC. The chain is built from TRBV6-4 and TRBJ1-2; 7 nucleotides line up with TRBD1. CDR3 size: 13 residues. Germline-derived CDR1 and CDR2 are MRHNA and SNTAGT. Trimming took 6 bases from V and 7 from J; bases not matched to a gene: 8.

V is TRBV10-3 and J is TRBJ1-4; TRBD1 might be the D (5 bases). The ends were cut back, 10 bases at V and 4 bases at J, with 25 bases in the middle. This CDR3 is built from 17 residues. CDR1 is ENHRY and CDR2 is SYGVKD in the germline V gene. DNA of the CDR3: TGTGCCACACAAAGGGGTCCAAACCCGGGGGATAATGAAAAACTGTTTTTT. It encodes CATQRGPNPGDNEKLFF.

The chain carries TRBV7-6 and TRBJ1-6, with a tentative D call TRBD1 (5 bases). The V gene's germline CDR1 is SGHVS and CDR2 FNYEAQ. V was clipped by 4 bases and J by 10 bases, with 14 bases between them. The CDR3 runs to 14 residues. CDR3 nucleotide sequence: TGTGCCAGCAGCTCCTTTGGGGCCGAGTCACCCCTCCACTTT. This encodes CASSSFGAESPLHF.

The V and J genes are TRBV11-2 and TRBJ2-7; D may be TRBD1 (5 bases). The germline V and J ends were trimmed by 2 bases and 3 bases, with 11 bases remaining between them. CDR1 and CDR2 from the germline V gene are SGHAT and FQNNGV. CDR3 length: 14 residues. CDR3: CASSLLSDSYEQYF. DNA for the CDR3: TGTGCCAGCAGCTTATTGAGTGACAGCTACGAGCAGTACTTC. Using reference TRBV11-2 and TRBJ2-7 for the parts outside the CDR3, the full variable domain is EAGVAQSPRYKIIEKRQSVAFWCNPISGHATLYWYQQILGQGPKLLIQFQNNGVVDDSQLPKDRFSAERLKGVDSTLKIQPAKLEDSAVYLCASSLLSDSYEQYFGPGTRLTVT.

V usage is TRBV7-2 and J usage is TRBJ2-7; 9 bases agree with TRBD2. V dropped 1 base and J dropped 2; count of bases not matched to a gene: 6. CDR3 length: 16 amino acids. Germline lookup yields CDR1 SGHTA and CDR2 FQGNSA. CDR3 region: CASSLVGGRAPYEQYF. Here the CDR3 DNA reads TGTGCCAGCAGCTTAGTTGGCGGGAGGGCCCCCTACGAGCAGTACTTC.

V gene TRBV19 combines with J gene TRBJ2-7; the D gene is possibly TRBD2 (6 bases). CDR3 size: 14 residues. Trimming removed 5 bases at V and 4 bases at J, with 15 bases between. CDR1 is LNHDA, CDR2 SQIVND, per germline (reference sequence). Written as DNA, the CDR3 is TGTGCCAGTAGTGTAACGGGAGTTCGATACGAGCAGTACTTC. Translation: CASSVTGVRYEQYF.